The entry below describes one TCR beta chain. This sample was included in a study of monozygotic twins with inflammatory bowel disease. From its re-call of the 5' RACE reads, TCRdb lists each CDR3 protein once, without DNA. This sample's table has 150,000 to 200,000 distinct CDR3 sequences. Germline V gives CDR1 DFQATT, CDR2 SNEGSKA (reference sequence). The CDR3 runs 13 residues. Blood (under 2.6 ml) was collected from every donor individually. Sequences were obtained from blood. The clonotype originates from a human donor with ulcerative colitis or Crohn's disease, or a healthy co-twin of an affected twin (not recorded which). V is TRBV20-1 and J is TRBJ2-7; as DNA is missing, the TRBD1 call by TCRdb cannot be tested. The CDR3 sequence: CSASPGSSYEQYF.